A selection of T cell receptor beta chains follows, all from one sample in a study of human T cells and chemical hapten exposure. TCRdb re-called the RACE reads through MiXCR, storing one row per CDR3 protein. The sample holds tens of thousands of distinct CDR3 sequences, roughly a tenth seen once. The starting material was whole blood, obtained in connection with sensitization to the hapten diphenylcyclopropenone (DPC). Every receptor here comes from a woman aged 40 to 50 with alopecia areata. Some clones in this sample may be carry-over from other donors' samples. The CDR3 runs from the conserved cysteine through the conserved F or W. The D gene is left open where the match is weak. Rows may omit the clone size; those that give it use once, few, many or a size class.

size: many
V: TRBV5-1
J: TRBJ2-1
D: .
DNA: TGCGCCAGCAGCCCTGGACTCGCCAGGTACAATGAGCAGTTCTTC
CDR3: CASSPGLARYNEQFF

size: many
V: TRBV7-9
J: TRBJ2-1
D: TRBD1
DNA: TGTGCCAGCAGCTTATACAGGGGCCCCTACAATGAGCAGTTCTTC
CDR3: CASSLYRGPYNEQFF

size: many
V: TRBV20-1
J: TRBJ1-5
D: TRBD1
DNA: TGCAGTGCTGTCCGGGACAGTAATCAGCCCCAGCATTTT
CDR3: CSAVRDSNQPQHF

size: .
V: TRBV29-1
J: TRBJ2-3
D: TRBD1
DNA: TGCAGCGTTGAGTGGGACAGGGGAGATACGCAGTATTTT
CDR3: CSVEWDRGDTQYF

size: once
V: TRBV20-1
J: TRBJ1-5
D: TRBD1
DNA: TGCAGTGCTACCCGGGAACAGGGGGCTGGGCGGCCCCAGCATTTT
CDR3: CSATREQGAGRPQHF

size: many
V: TRBV29-1
J: TRBJ1-1
D: .
DNA: TGCAGCGTTGTAAGAAAGAACACTGAAGCTTTCTTT
CDR3: CSVVRKNTEAFF

size: .
V: TRBV29-1
J: TRBJ1-1
D: .
DNA: TGCAGCGTTGAAAAAGGCTCGGCGGGCACTGAAGCTTTCTTT
CDR3: CSVEKGSAGTEAFF

size: many
V: TRBV4-2
J: TRBJ1-2
D: .
DNA: TGTGCCAGCAGCCAAGAGCTAACAAACTATGGCTACACCTTC
CDR3: CASSQELTNYGYTF

size: many
V: TRBV7-9
J: TRBJ1-1
D: .
DNA: TGTGCCAGCAGCTCAAGAGCTACCCCGAACACTGAAGCTTTCTTT
CDR3: CASSSRATPNTEAFF

size: many
V: TRBV20-1
J: TRBJ2-3
D: .
DNA: TGCAGCTTGCTCACAGGGGGGGCCGAGTCAAATACGCAGTATTTT
CDR3: CSLLTGGAESNTQYF

size: many
V: TRBV20-1
J: TRBJ1-6
D: .
DNA: TGCAGTGCTGCCCCCGGCCCTCGAAATTCACCCCTCCACTTT
CDR3: CSAAPGPRNSPLHF

size: few
V: TRBV7-2
J: TRBJ1-1
D: .
DNA: TGTGCCAGCAGCTCCTACAGGACCATAATGGCTTTCTTT
CDR3: CASSSYRTIMAFF

size: many
V: TRBV7-9
J: TRBJ2-7
D: .
DNA: TGTGCCAGCAGCTTAGCTGTCGGGCAGGCCTACGAGCAGTACTTC
CDR3: CASSLAVGQAYEQYF

size: once
V: TRBV28
J: TRBJ2-7
D: .
DNA: TGTGCCAGCAGGATAGGGATCTCCTACGAGCAGTACTTC
CDR3: CASRIGISYEQYF

size: many
V: TRBV14
J: TRBJ2-3
D: .
DNA: TGTGCCAGCAGCCCTAGCACAGATACGCAGTATTTT
CDR3: CASSPSTDTQYF

size: .
V: TRBV21-1
J: TRBJ1-5
D: .
DNA: TGTGCCAGCAGCTCACGGGACAGTAATACGGGCAATCAGCCCCAGCATTTT
CDR3: CASSSRDSNTGNQPQHF

size: many
V: TRBV4-2
J: TRBJ1-1
D: .
DNA: TGTGCCAGCAGCCAAGTCGATACTGAAGCTTTCTTT
CDR3: CASSQVDTEAFF

size: many
V: TRBV6-5
J: TRBJ1-1
D: .
DNA: TGTGCCAGCAGTTACGAGGCGATCAACACTGAAGCTTTCTTT
CDR3: CASSYEAINTEAFF

size: few
V: TRBV7-2
J: TRBJ1-1
D: .
DNA: TGTGCCAGCAGCCCCCAGACAGGTTTGAACACTGAAGCTTTCTTT
CDR3: CASSPQTGLNTEAFF

size: .
V: TRBV12-3/TRBV12-4
J: TRBJ1-3
D: .
DNA: TGTGCCAGCAGCTATGCTTCTAGCTCTGGAAACACCATATATTTT
CDR3: CASSYASSSGNTIYF

size: few
V: TRBV7-9
J: TRBJ1-2
D: .
DNA: TGTGCCAGCAGCTTAAACAGCGTCTGGAACTATGGCTACACCTTC
CDR3: CASSLNSVWNYGYTF

size: few
V: TRBV3-1
J: TRBJ2-1
D: .
DNA: TGTGCCAGCAGCCCCCCAGGGGCAGGATCCTACAATGAGCAGTTCTTC
CDR3: CASSPPGAGSYNEQFF

size: many
V: TRBV7-9
J: TRBJ2-2
D: .
DNA: TGTGCCAGCAGCCTCCAACCCCCGGGCTGGGGGGACACCGGGGAGCTGTTTTTT
CDR3: CASSLQPPGWGDTGELFF

size: few
V: TRBV12-2
J: TRBJ1-4
D: .
DNA: TGTGCAAGTCGGCCCAGGGGGCCCTTTGAAAAACTGTTTTTT
CDR3: CASRPRGPFEKLFF

size: many
V: TRBV7-8
J: TRBJ2-7
D: TRBD1
DNA: TGTGCCAGCAGCAGTGTCGGGACAGGACCCTACGAGCAGTACTTC
CDR3: CASSSVGTGPYEQYF

size: .
V: TRBV28
J: TRBJ2-4
D: .
DNA: TGTGCCAGCAGTTTAAGTCCGTTAGCCAAAAACATTCAGTACTTC
CDR3: CASSLSPLAKNIQYF

size: many
V: TRBV10-3
J: TRBJ2-3
D: .
DNA: TGTGCCATCAGTGAGTCCGAACGTACGCAGTATTTT
CDR3: CAISESERTQYF

size: many
V: TRBV6-4
J: TRBJ2-6
D: .
DNA: TGTGCCAGCAGCGCACAGTCTGGGGCCAACGTCCTGACTTTC
CDR3: CASSAQSGANVLTF

size: many
V: TRBV28
J: TRBJ2-7
D: .
DNA: TGTGCCAGCAGTCCGGACAGTAGCGTTGACGAGCAGTACTTC
CDR3: CASSPDSSVDEQYF

size: .
V: TRBV6-2/TRBV6-3
J: TRBJ1-5
D: .
DNA: TGTGCCAGCCTTCAGGGGTACAATCAGCCCCAGCATTTT
CDR3: CASLQGYNQPQHF

size: many
V: TRBV7-6
J: TRBJ1-3
D: .
DNA: TGTGCCAGCAGCTTAGCGCCACTACAGCTCTCTGGAAACACCATATATTTT
CDR3: CASSLAPLQLSGNTIYF

size: many
V: TRBV20-1
J: TRBJ2-7
D: .
DNA: TGCAGTGCTAGAGAGGGCCGGGGGCCCTCGTACGAGCAGTACTTC
CDR3: CSAREGRGPSYEQYF

size: many
V: TRBV20-1
J: TRBJ1-1
D: .
DNA: TGCAGTGCTAGGTCTGACACTGAAGCTTTCTTT
CDR3: CSARSDTEAFF

size: many
V: TRBV9
J: TRBJ2-7
D: TRBD2
DNA: TGTGCCAGCAGCGTAGATAGCGGGGGGGCCTACGAGCAGTACTTC
CDR3: CASSVDSGGAYEQYF

size: .
V: TRBV5-6
J: TRBJ1-4
D: .
DNA: TGTGCCAGCAGCCGGACGGTCAATGAAAAACTGTTTTTT
CDR3: CASSRTVNEKLFF

size: many
V: TRBV20-1
J: TRBJ1-3
D: .
DNA: TGCAGTGCTAACCCCGGCAGATTTGGAAACACCATATATTTT
CDR3: CSANPGRFGNTIYF

size: few
V: TRBV18
J: TRBJ2-7
D: .
DNA: TGTGCCAGCTCACCAAAAGGGGCAGGACCCCCCGTTTACGAGCAGTACTTC
CDR3: CASSPKGAGPPVYEQYF

size: .
V: TRBV19
J: TRBJ2-1
D: .
DNA: TGTGCCAGTAGTATAGGGCCGGCTAGCCCGGGGCGTTACAATGAGCAGTTCTTC
CDR3: CASSIGPASPGRYNEQFF

size: .
V: TRBV12-3/TRBV12-4
J: TRBJ2-2
D: .
DNA: TGTGCCAGCAGTACCCAAGTCGGGGTGAACACCGGGGAGCTGTTTTTT
CDR3: CASSTQVGVNTGELFF

size: few
V: TRBV4-1
J: TRBJ1-4
D: .
DNA: TGCGCCAGCAGCCCGCCTAATAGCAATGAAAAACTGTTTTTT
CDR3: CASSPPNSNEKLFF

size: .
V: TRBV11-2
J: TRBJ2-3
D: .
DNA: TGTGCCAGCAGCTTTTACGGCCTGGGAGATACGCAGTATTTT
CDR3: CASSFYGLGDTQYF

size: many
V: TRBV20-1
J: TRBJ2-3
D: .
DNA: TGCAGTGCTAGGGTCTCTAAGAAGACAGATACGCAGTATTTT
CDR3: CSARVSKKTDTQYF

size: many
V: TRBV6-2/TRBV6-3
J: TRBJ1-1
D: TRBD1
DNA: TGTGCCAGCAGAAAGGGACAGGGAACTGAAGCTTTCTTT
CDR3: CASRKGQGTEAFF

size: many
V: TRBV30
J: TRBJ1-1
D: .
DNA: TGTGCCTGGAGTGAAGGGAGCCACACTGAAGCTTTCTTT
CDR3: CAWSEGSHTEAFF

size: many
V: TRBV7-9
J: TRBJ2-7
D: .
DNA: TGTGCCAGCAGCTTATTCCTTTGGAGGGCGGACTACGAGCAGTACTTC
CDR3: CASSLFLWRADYEQYF

size: many
V: TRBV5-1
J: TRBJ2-3
D: .
DNA: TGCGCCAGCAGCTATGACCACACAGATACGCAGTATTTT
CDR3: CASSYDHTDTQYF

size: many
V: TRBV6-1
J: TRBJ1-2
D: TRBD1
DNA: TGTGCCAGCAGGCCGGGACAGGGCCAAGTCTATGGCTACACCTTC
CDR3: CASRPGQGQVYGYTF

size: many
V: TRBV18
J: TRBJ1-2
D: .
DNA: TGTGCCAGCTCACCACTAACCGAGGCGGGGAACTATGGCTACACCTTC
CDR3: CASSPLTEAGNYGYTF

size: many
V: TRBV28
J: TRBJ2-6
D: .
DNA: TGTGCCAGCAGCCAGGACAGTTCTGGGGCCAACGTCCTGACTTTC
CDR3: CASSQDSSGANVLTF

size: many
V: TRBV6-1
J: TRBJ2-5
D: .
DNA: TGTGCCAGCAGTGAAGGCGAAGGTTCTGGGACCCAGTACTTC
CDR3: CASSEGEGSGTQYF

size: many
V: TRBV20-1
J: TRBJ1-1
D: .
DNA: TGCAGTGCTCCCCATCGGGCCTCTCGGAACACTGAAGCTTTCTTT
CDR3: CSAPHRASRNTEAFF

size: few
V: TRBV5-4
J: TRBJ1-1
D: .
DNA: TGTGCCAGCAGCATGCGGTCGGACTCAGTAGCTTTCTTT
CDR3: CASSMRSDSVAFF

size: medium-sized
V: TRBV7-6
J: TRBJ2-1
D: .
DNA: TGTGCCAGCAGCTTGGTTCCAGGGGCTACCAATGAGCAGTTCTTC
CDR3: CASSLVPGATNEQFF

size: .
V: TRBV9
J: TRBJ1-1
D: TRBD1
DNA: TGTGCCAGCAGCGTTACCGGGACAGGCTCTGAAGCTTTCTTT
CDR3: CASSVTGTGSEAFF

size: many
V: TRBV2
J: TRBJ1-5
D: .
DNA: TGTGCCAGCAGTGAAGCTGGACAGACAAATCAGCCCCAGCATTTT
CDR3: CASSEAGQTNQPQHF

size: many
V: TRBV29-1
J: TRBJ2-2
D: TRBD1
DNA: TGCAGCACCGCCGGGACAGAGAACACCGGGGAGCTGTTTTTT
CDR3: CSTAGTENTGELFF

size: .
V: TRBV6-5
J: TRBJ1-4
D: .
DNA: TGTGCCAGCGCGCGGGCTGGCGAAAAACTGTTTTTT
CDR3: CASARAGEKLFF